The clone carrying this T cell receptor (beta chain) was found a few times. The CDR3 spans 15 residues. V was pared by 4 bases and J by 1 base, with 5 bases of the junction left unmatched. CDR1 and CDR2 (germline): LNHNV, YYDKDF (reference sequence). Ipilimumab CTLA-4 blockade and focal radiation were given to patients with chemo-refractory metastatic non-small-cell lung cancer. Some clones are missing from TCRdb's copy, which holds only in-frame ones; the method was immunoSEQ multiplex PCR. The top ten hold over 2% of the sample, which has roughly 110,000 clones, over 65% seen once. The data stem from a study of radiotherapy plus CTLA-4 blockade in lung cancer.

The chain recombines TRBV15 with TRBJ2-5; 8 nucleotides align to TRBD2. Source: peripheral blood, taken from a patient treated with radiotherapy plus ipilimumab. This clonotype was obtained from a human donor with non-small cell lung cancer that progressed on radiotherapy plus ipilimumab. Some clones in this sample may be carry-over from other donors' samples. The CDR3 here is CATSKLRGGQETQYF. As DNA, the CDR3 is TGTGCCACCAGCAAATTACGGGGGGGCCAAGAGACCCAGTACTTC.